This TCR beta chain was sequenced during a study of blood T cell repertoires in COVID-19. On the study more broadly: Acute and convalescent COVID-19 specimens originated in the United States, Italy and Spain.

Cohort assignment relied on participant-reported clinical history. Germline CDR1 reads LNHDA; CDR2 reads SQIVND (reference sequence). V was cut by 7 bases and J by 3 bases, with 15 bases left in between. This CDR3 is 14 amino acids long. The repertoire was sequenced with immunoSEQ multiplex PCR; TCRdb's copy has only in-frame clones and lacks some. The table includes under 200,000 clones, approximately 90% detected once. The gene calls are TRBV19 and TRBJ1-1; possibly TRBD1 for D (5 bases). The sequencing sample was made of PBMCs or T cells enriched from blood (not recorded which). This TCR derives from a woman aged 35 to 49 in a cohort exposed to, infected with or recovered from COVID-19 (not recorded which). In DNA, the CDR3 is TGTGCCAGTACCGCGGGGGGAGTACACACTGAAGCTTTCTTT. This sequence encodes CASTAGGVHTEAFF. Full variable domain (rest looked up from reference TRBV19 and TRBJ1-1): DGGITQSPKYLFRKEGQNVTLSCEQNLNHDAMYWYRQDPGQGLRLIYYSQIVNDFQKGDIAEGYSVSREKKESFPLTVTSAQKNPTAFYLCASTAGGVHTEAFFGQGTRLTVV.